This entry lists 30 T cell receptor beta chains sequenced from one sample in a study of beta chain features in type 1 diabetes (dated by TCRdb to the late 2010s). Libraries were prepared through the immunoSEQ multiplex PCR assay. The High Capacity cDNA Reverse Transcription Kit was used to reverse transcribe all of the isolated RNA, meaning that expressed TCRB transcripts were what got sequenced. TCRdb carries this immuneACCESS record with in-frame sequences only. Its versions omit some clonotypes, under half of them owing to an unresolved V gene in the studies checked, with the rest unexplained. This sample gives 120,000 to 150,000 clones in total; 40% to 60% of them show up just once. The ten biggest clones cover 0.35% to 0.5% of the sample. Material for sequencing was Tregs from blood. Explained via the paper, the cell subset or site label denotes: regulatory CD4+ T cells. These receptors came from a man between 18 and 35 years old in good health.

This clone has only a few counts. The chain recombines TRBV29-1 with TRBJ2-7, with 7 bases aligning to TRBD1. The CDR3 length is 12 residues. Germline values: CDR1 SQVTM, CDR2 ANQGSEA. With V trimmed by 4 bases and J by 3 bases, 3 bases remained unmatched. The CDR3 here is CSVGQGRYEQYF. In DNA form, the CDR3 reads TGCAGCGTTGGACAGGGCCGCTACGAGCAGTACTTC.

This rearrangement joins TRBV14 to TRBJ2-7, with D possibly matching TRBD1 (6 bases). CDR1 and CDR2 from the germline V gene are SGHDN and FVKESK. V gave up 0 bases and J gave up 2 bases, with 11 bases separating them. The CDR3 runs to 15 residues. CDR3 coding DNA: TGTGCCAGCAGCCAAGAGCAGGGGTTCACCTACGAGCAGTACTTC. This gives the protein CASSQEQGFTYEQYF.

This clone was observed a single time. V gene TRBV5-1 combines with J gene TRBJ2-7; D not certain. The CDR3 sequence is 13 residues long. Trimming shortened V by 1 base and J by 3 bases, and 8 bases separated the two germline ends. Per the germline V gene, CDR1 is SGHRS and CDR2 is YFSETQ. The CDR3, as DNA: TGCGCCAGCAGCTTGATATACGGCTACGAGCAGTACTTC. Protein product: CASSLIYGYEQYF.

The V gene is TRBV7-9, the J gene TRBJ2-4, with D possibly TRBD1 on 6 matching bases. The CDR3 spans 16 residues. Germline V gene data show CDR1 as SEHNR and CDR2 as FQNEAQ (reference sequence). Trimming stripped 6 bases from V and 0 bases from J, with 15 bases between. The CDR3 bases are TGTGCCAGCAGTTCGGGACATACACTAGCCAAAAACATTCAGTACTTC. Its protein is CASSSGHTLAKNIQYF.

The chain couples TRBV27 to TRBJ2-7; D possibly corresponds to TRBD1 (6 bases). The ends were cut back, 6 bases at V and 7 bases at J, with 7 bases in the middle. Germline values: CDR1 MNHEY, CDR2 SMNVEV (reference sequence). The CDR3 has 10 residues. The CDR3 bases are TGTGCCAGCAGGAGGGGGGAGCAGTACTTC. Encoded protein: CASRRGEQYF.

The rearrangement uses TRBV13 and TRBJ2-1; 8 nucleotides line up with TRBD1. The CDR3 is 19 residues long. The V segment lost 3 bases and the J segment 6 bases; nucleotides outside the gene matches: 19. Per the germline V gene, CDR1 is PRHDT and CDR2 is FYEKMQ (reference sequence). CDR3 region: CASSFRPWAGQGFGNEQFF. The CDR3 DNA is TGTGCCAGCAGCTTTCGGCCCTGGGCCGGACAGGGCTTTGGCAATGAGCAGTTCTTC.

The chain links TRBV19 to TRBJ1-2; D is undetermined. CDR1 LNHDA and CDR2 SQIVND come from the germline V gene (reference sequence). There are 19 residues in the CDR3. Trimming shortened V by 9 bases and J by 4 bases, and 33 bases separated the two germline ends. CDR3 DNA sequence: TGTGCCAGCTCCCTTCAATACCGGGAGGGTTTGAGGGCGTCCTATGGCTACACCTTC. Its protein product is CASSLQYREGLRASYGYTF. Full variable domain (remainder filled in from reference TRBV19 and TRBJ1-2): DGGITQSPKYLFRKEGQNVTLSCEQNLNHDAMYWYRQDPGQGLRLIYYSQIVNDFQKGDIAEGYSVSREKKESFPLTVTSAQKNPTAFYLCASSLQYREGLRASYGYTFGSGTRLTVV.

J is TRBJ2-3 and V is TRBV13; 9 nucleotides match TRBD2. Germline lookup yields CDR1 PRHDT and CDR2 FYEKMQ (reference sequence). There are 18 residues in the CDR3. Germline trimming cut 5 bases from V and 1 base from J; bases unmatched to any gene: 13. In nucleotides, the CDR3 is TGTGCCAGCAGCCAAATAGCGGGAGAGGGTCCCCGCACAGATACGCAGTATTTT. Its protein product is CASSQIAGEGPRTDTQYF.

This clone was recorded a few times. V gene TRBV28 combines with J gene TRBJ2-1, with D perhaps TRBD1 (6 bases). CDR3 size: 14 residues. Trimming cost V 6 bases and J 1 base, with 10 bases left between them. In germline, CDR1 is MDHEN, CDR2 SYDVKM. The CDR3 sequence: CASRTTGSYNEQFF. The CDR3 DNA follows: TGTGCCAGCAGAACTACAGGGTCCTACAATGAGCAGTTCTTC.

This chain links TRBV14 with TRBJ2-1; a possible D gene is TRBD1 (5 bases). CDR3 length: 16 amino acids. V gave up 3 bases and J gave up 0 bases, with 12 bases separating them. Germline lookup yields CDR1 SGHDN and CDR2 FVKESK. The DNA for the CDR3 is TGTGCCAGCAGCCAGGAAGACAGTCACTCCTACAATGAGCAGTTCTTC. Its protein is CASSQEDSHSYNEQFF.

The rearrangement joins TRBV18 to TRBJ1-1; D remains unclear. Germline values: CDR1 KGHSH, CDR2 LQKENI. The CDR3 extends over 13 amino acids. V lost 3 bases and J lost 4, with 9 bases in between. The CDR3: CASSPAAGTEAFF. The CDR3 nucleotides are TGTGCCAGCTCACCGGCAGCGGGCACTGAAGCTTTCTTT.

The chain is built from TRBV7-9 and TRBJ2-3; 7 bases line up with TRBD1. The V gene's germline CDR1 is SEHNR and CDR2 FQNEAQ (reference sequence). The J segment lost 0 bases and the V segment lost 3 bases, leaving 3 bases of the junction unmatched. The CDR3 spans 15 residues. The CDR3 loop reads CASSFSRGSTDTQYF. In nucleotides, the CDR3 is TGTGCCAGCAGCTTTTCCAGGGGGAGCACAGATACGCAGTATTTT.

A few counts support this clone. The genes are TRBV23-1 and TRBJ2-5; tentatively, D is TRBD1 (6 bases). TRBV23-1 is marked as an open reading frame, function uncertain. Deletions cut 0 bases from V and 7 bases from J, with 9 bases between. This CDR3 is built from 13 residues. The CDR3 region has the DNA TGCGCCAGCAGTCAATCTACAGGGTTGACCCAGTACTTC. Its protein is CASSQSTGLTQYF.

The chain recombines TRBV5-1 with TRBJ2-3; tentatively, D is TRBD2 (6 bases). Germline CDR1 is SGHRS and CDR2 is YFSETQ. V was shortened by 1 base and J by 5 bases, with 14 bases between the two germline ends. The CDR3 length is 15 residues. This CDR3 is CASSLSPTGGDTQYF. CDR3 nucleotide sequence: TGCGCCAGCAGCTTGTCCCCAACCGGGGGAGATACGCAGTATTTT. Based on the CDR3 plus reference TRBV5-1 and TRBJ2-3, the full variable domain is KAGVTQTPRYLIKTRGQQVTLSCSPISGHRSVSWYQQTPGQGLQFLFEYFSETQRNKGNFPGRFSGRQFSNSRSEMNVSTLELGDSALYLCASSLSPTGGDTQYFGPGTRLTVL.

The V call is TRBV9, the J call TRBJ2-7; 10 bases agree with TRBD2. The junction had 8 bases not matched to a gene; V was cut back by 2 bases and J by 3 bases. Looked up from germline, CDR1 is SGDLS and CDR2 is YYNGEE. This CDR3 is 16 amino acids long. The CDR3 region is CASSVLTGTSVYEQYF. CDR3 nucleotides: TGTGCCAGCAGCGTCCTGACCGGGACTAGCGTCTACGAGCAGTACTTC.

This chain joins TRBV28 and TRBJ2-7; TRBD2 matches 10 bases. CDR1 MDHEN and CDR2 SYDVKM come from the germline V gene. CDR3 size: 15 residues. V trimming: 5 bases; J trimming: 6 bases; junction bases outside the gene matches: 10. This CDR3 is CASSGGSSGRSEQYF. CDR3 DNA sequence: TGTGCCAGCAGTGGGGGGTCTAGCGGGAGATCCGAGCAGTACTTC.

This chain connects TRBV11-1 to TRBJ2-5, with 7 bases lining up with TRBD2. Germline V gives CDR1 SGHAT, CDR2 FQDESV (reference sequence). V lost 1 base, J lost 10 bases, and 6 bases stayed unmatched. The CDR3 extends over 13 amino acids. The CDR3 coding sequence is TGTGCCAGCAGCTTAGAGAGTCGCGGGAGCCAGTACTTC. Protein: CASSLESRGSQYF.

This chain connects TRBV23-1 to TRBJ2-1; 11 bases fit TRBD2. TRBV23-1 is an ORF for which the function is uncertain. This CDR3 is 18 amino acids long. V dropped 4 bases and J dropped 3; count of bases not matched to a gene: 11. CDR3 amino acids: CASSPYPLSGRVYNEQFF. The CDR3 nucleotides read TGCGCCAGCAGTCCCTATCCACTTAGCGGGAGGGTCTACAATGAGCAGTTCTTC.

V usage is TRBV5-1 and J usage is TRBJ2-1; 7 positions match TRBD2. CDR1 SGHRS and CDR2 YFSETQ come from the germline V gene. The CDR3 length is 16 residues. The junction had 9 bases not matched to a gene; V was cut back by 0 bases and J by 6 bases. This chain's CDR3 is CASSLVSAGAINEQFF. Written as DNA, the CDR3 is TGCGCCAGCAGCTTGGTATCTGCGGGAGCAATCAATGAGCAGTTCTTC.

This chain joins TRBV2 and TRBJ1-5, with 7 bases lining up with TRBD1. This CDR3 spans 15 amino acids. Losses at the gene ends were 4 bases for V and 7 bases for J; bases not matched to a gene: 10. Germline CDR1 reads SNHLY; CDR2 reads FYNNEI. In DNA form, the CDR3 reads TGTGCCAGCAGTGGGGAGACAGGGCTTGGCCAGCCCCAGCATTTT. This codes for CASSGETGLGQPQHF.

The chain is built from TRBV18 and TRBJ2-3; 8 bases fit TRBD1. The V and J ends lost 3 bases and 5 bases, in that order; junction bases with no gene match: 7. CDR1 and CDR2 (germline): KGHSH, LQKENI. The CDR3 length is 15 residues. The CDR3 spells CASSPVGQGGDTQYF. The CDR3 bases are TGTGCCAGCTCACCGGTTGGACAGGGAGGAGATACGCAGTATTTT.

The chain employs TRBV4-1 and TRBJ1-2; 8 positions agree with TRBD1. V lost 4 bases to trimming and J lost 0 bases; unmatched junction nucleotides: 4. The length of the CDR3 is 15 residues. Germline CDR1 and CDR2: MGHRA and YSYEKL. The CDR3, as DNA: TGCGCCAGCAGCCTCTCACAGGGGGCTAACTATGGCTACACCTTC. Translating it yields CASSLSQGANYGYTF.

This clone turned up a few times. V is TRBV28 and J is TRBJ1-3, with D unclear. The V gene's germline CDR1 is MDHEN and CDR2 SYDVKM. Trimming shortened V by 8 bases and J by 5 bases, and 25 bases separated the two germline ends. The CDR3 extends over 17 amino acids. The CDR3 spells CASVPSVAADLRNTIYF. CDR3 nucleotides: TGTGCCAGCGTCCCGTCGGTCGCCGCTGATTTGAGAAACACCATATATTTT.

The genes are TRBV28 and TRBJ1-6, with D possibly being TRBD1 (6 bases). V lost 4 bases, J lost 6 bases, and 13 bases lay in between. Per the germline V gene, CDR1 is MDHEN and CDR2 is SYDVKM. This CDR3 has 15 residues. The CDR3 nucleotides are TGTGCCAGCAGTTCCCCAGGGGTTGCTAATTCACCCCTCCACTTT. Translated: CASSSPGVANSPLHF.

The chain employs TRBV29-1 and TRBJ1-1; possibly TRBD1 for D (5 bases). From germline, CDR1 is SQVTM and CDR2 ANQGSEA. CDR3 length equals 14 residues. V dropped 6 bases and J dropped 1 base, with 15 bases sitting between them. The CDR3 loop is CSVAGGGWNTEAFF. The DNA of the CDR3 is TGCAGCGTAGCCGGGGGGGGATGGAACACTGAAGCTTTCTTT.

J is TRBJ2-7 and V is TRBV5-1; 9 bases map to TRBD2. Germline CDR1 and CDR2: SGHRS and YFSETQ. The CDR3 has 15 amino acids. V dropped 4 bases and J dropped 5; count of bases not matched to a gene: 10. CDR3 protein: CASSLQRTSVNEQYF. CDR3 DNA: TGCGCCAGCAGCCTCCAAAGGACTAGCGTGAACGAGCAGTACTTC.

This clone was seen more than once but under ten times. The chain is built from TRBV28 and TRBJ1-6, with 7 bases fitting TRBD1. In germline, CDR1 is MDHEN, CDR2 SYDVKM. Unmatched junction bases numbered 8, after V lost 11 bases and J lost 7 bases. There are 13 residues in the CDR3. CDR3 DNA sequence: TGTGCCTTCGGGAGGGGGCCAAATTCACCCCTCCACTTT. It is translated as CAFGRGPNSPLHF.

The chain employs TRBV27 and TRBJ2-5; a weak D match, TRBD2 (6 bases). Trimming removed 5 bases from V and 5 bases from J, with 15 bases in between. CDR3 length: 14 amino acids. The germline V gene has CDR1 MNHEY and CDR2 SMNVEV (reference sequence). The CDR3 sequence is CASSRPGVGETQYF. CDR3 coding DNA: TGTGCCAGCAGTCGCCCGGGGGTTGGGGAGACCCAGTACTTC.

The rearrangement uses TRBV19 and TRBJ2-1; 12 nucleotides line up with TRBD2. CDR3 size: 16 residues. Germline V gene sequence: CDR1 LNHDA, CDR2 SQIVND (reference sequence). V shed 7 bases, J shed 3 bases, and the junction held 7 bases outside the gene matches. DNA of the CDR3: TGTGCCAGTACCACAAAACTAGCGGGAGGCTACAATGAGCAGTTCTTC. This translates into CASTTKLAGGYNEQFF.

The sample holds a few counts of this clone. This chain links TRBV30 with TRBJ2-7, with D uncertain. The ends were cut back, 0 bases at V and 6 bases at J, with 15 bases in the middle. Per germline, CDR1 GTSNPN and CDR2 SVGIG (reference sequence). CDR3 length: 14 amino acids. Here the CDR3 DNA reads TGTGCCTGGAGTGTAGTAAGGAGTGGTGGCGAGCAGTACTTC. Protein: CAWSVVRSGGEQYF.